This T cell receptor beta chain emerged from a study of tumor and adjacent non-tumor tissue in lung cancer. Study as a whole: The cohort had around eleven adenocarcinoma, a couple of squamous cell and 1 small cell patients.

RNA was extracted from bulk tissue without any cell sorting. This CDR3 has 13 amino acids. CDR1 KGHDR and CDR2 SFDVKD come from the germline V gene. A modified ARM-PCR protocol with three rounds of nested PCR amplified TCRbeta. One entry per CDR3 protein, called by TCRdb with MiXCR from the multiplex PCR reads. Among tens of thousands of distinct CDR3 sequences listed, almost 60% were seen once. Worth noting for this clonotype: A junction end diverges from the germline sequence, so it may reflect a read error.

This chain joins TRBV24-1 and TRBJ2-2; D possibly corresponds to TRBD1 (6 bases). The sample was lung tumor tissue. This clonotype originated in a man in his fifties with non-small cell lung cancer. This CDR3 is CATRDRNTEELFF. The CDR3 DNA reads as TGTGCCACCAGAGACAGGAACACCGAGGAGCTGTTTTTT.